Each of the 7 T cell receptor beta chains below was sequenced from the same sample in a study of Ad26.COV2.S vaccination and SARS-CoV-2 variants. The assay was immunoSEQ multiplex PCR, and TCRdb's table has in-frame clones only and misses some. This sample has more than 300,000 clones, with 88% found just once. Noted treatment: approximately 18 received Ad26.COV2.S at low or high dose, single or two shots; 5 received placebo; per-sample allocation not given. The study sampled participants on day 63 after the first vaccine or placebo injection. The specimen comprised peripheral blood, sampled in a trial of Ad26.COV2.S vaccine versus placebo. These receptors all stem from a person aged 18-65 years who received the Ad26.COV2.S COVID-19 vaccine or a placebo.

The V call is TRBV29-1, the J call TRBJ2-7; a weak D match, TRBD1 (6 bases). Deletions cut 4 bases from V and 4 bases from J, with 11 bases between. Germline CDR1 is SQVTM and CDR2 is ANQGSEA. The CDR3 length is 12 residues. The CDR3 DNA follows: TGCAGCGTTGGTGGGGGCTGGTACGAGCAGTACTTC. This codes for CSVGGGWYEQYF.

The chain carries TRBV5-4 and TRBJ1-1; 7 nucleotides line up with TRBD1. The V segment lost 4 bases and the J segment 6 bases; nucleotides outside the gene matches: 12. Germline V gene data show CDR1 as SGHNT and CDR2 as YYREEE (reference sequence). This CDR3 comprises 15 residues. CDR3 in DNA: TGTGCCAGCAGCGATCACGGGACAGTTTGGGCTGAAGCTTTCTTT. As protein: CASSDHGTVWAEAFF.

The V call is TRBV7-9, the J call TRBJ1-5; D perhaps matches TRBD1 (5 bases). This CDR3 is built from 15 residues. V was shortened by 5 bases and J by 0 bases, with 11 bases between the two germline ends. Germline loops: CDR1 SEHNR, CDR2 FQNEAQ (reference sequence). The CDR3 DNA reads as TGTGCCAGCAGCCCGGACACCAATAGCAATCAGCCCCAGCATTTT. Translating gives CASSPDTNSNQPQHF.

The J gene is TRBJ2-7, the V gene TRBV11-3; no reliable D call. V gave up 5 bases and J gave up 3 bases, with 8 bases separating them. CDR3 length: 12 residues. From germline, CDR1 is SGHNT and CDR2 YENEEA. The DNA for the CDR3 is TGTGCCAGCAGCGGAACTAACTACGAGCAGTACTTC. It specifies CASSGTNYEQYF.

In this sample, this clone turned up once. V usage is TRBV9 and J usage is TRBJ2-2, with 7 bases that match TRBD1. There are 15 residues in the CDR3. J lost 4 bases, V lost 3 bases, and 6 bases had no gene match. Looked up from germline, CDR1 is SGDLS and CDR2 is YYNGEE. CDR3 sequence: CASSDRDRATGELFF. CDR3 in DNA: TGTGCCAGCAGCGATAGGGACAGAGCCACCGGGGAGCTGTTTTTT.

The CDR3 spells CASSPHSGNTIYF. For the CDR3, the DNA is TGTGCCAGCAGCCCTCACTCTGGAAACACCATATATTTT. The chain couples TRBV7-3 to TRBJ1-3; the D is unclear. CDR3 length: 13 amino acids. CDR1 and CDR2 (germline): SGHTA, FQGTGA. Trimming left V 5 bases short and J 0 bases short, with 5 bases between.

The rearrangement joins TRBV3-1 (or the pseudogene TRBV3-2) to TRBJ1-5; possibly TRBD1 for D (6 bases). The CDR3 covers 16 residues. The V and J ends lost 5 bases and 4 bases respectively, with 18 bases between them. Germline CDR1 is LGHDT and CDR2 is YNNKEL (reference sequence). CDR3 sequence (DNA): TGTGCCAGCAGCGGGACATATTCTTTAGGGAATCAGCCCCAGCATTTT. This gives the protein CASSGTYSLGNQPQHF.